Listed below are T cell receptor beta chains from one sample, sequenced in a study of tumor-infiltrating lymphocytes in primary liver carcinoma. Each CDR3 protein gets one entry after TCRdb re-called the multiplex PCR reads with MiXCR. Of around 80,000 distinct CDR3 sequences listed, approximately 62% are singletons. The sample consisted of tumor-adjacent normal liver tissue. The source is a man aged 40-49 years with primary liver carcinoma and hepatitis B virus infection. CDR3s include the opening cysteine and the closing phenylalanine or tryptophan. The D gene is left open where the match is weak. A clone size is listed for some rows: how often the clone was seen (once, few, many), or a class if it is expanded.

clone_size	v_call	j_call	d_call	cdr3_length	cdr3_nt	cdr3_aa
.	TRBV6-1	TRBJ2-1	TRBD1	19	TGTGCCAGCCATATGGGAAATTCCTTGGGGACAGGGGGCTTTGGAGAGCACTTCTTC	CASHMGNSLGTGGFGEHFF
many	TRBV28	TRBJ1-6	.	13	TGTGCCAGCAGTTTGGGCAGATATTCACCCCTCCACTTT	CASSLGRYSPLHF
.	TRBV4-1	TRBJ2-6	TRBD1	19	TGCGCCAGCATCCAAGATATCAGACAGGGGAGGTCTGGGACCAACGTCCTGACTTTC	CASIQDIRQGRSGTNVLTF
few	TRBV21-1	TRBJ2-1	.	15	TGTGACAGCAGCAAACCGGTCAGCTCCTACAATGAGCAGTTCTTC	CDSSKPVSSYNEQFF
.	TRBV14	TRBJ1-1	.	14	TGTGCCAACAGCCTAGGGATATCGAACACTGAAGCTTTCTTT	CANSLGISNTEAFF
.	TRBV4-2	TRBJ2-1	TRBD2	16	TGTGCCAGCAGCCAAGATATACGGGAGGGCCAAAATGAGCAATCCTTC	CASSQDIREGQNEQSF
.	TRBV6-1	TRBJ2-7	.	18	TGTGCCAGCAAACCGCCGGGACAGCGAGGTAGGAGGGGCCTCGGGCAGTACTTC	CASKPPGQRGRRGLGQYF
.	TRBV5-1	TRBJ2-7	TRBD2	13	TGCGTCAGCAGCTTAGCGGGAATAGACGGGCAGTACTTC	CVSSLAGIDGQYF
.	TRBV5-4	TRBJ1-1	.	15	TGTGCCAGCAGCGAGGACAGTACGTTGAGCACTGAAGCTTTCTTT	CASSEDSTLSTEAFF
.	TRBV11-1	TRBJ2-7	.	12	TGTGTCAACAGCTTAACTCGCTACGAGCAGTACTTC	CVNSLTRYEQYF
.	TRBV10-3	TRBJ1-1	.	13	TGTGCCCTCAGTGGCACAGTGGACACTGGAGCTTTATTT	CALSGTVDTGALF
many	TRBV4-1	TRBJ1-6	.	16	TGCGCCAGCAGCCAAGAAGAGGTTTCCTATAATTCACCCCTCCACTTT	CASSQEEVSYNSPLHF
.	TRBV10-1	TRBJ2-2	TRBD2	17	TGCGCCAACAGTGATGGGCTAGCGGGAGGAGGTACCGGGGAGCTGTTATTT	CANSDGLAGGGTGELLF
.	TRBV29-1	TRBJ2-1	.	12	TGCAGCGTTGAAGGCCCCGGGAATGAGCAGTTCTTC	CSVEGPGNEQFF
.	TRBV4-3	TRBJ2-7	.	15	TGCGCCAGCAGCCATGACCGGGAGAGTCCCTACGAGCAGTACTTC	CASSHDRESPYEQYF
few	TRBV10-1	TRBJ1-1	TRBD1	13	TGCGCCAGCAGTGAGAGAGGGGGCTCTGAAGCTTTCTTT	CASSERGGSEAFF
.	TRBV6-5	TRBJ1-4	.	13	TGTGCCAGCAGTAGACAGGAGGTGGAAAAACTATTTTTT	CASSRQEVEKLFF
.	TRBV29-1	TRBJ2-7	.	12	TGCAGCGTTGAAAGGGACGGCTACGAGCAGTACTTC	CSVERDGYEQYF
many	TRBV6-2/TRBV6-3	TRBJ2-2	TRBD1	14	TGTGCCAGCTGGGACAGGGGGCTTACCGGGGAGCTGTTTTTT	CASWDRGLTGELFF
many	TRBV11-1	TRBJ2-1	.	13	TGTGCCAGCAGCTTAGGCCGGGCAAATGAGCAGTTCTTC	CASSLGRANEQFF
.	TRBV6-2/TRBV6-3	TRBJ2-7	.	11	TGTGCCAGCAGCGAGTTCCACGAGCAATACTTC	CASSEFHEQYF
.	TRBV6-2/TRBV6-3	TRBJ1-5	.	16	TGTGCCAGCAGTTACCGACCGGACGGAAGCAATCAGCCCCAGCATTTT	CASSYRPDGSNQPQHF
.	TRBV28	TRBJ2-3	TRBD1	13	TGTGCCAGCGGACAGGGAGTCACAGATACGCAGTATTTT	CASGQGVTDTQYF
.	TRBV19	TRBJ2-1	.	14	TGTGTCTCCGGAGGGAACTCCACCTACAATGAGCAGTTCTTC	CVSGGNSTYNEQFF
many	TRBV14	TRBJ1-3	.	15	TGTGCCAGCAGCCACCGGGGGAGCTCTGGAAACACCATATATTTT	CASSHRGSSGNTIYF
.	TRBV6-1	TRBJ1-1	.	13	TGTGCCAGCAGTGACAACTTGAACACTGAAGCTTTCTTT	CASSDNLNTEAFF
.	TRBV11-2	TRBJ2-7	.	14	TGTGCCAGCAGCTTAGCGACTAGAGAATACGAGCAGTACTTC	CASSLATREYEQYF
.	TRBV11-2	TRBJ2-7	.	15	TGCGCCAGCAGCTTAGGTAGGGGAGTTAAATACGGGCAGTACTTC	CASSLGRGVKYGQYF
few	TRBV10-2	TRBJ1-4	.	15	TGCGCCAGCAGTAAGCTGACAGGCCCTAATGAAAAACTGTTTTTT	CASSKLTGPNEKLFF
.	TRBV6-5	TRBJ1-1	.	13	TGTGCCAGCAGGAGCCTCGTTGCCCTTGAAGCTTTCTTT	CASRSLVALEAFF
.	TRBV6-1	TRBJ2-1	.	14	TGTAGCAGCCGGGACAAGGCCTCCTACAATGAGCAGTTCTTC	CSSRDKASYNEQFF
.	TRBV11-2	TRBJ2-1	.	16	TGTGCCAGCAGCGCGGGTGTGAGGGGATACTACAATGAGCAGTCCTTC	CASSAGVRGYYNEQSF
.	TRBV11-1	TRBJ2-2	.	13	TGTGCCAGCAGCTTAGTACGTATCGGGAAGCTGTTCTTT	CASSLVRIGKLFF
many	TRBV14	TRBJ2-7	TRBD2	17	TGTGCCAGCAGCCAAGGATTAACTAGCGGGGCTGCCTACGAGCAGTACTTC	CASSQGLTSGAAYEQYF
many	TRBV7-9	TRBJ2-1	.	13	TGTGCCAGCAGCTTAACTCAGGGACGGGAGCAGTTCTTC	CASSLTQGREQFF
.	TRBV6-5	TRBJ1-2	TRBD1	14	TGTGGCAGCAGTTACAGGGGAATGAACTATGGCTACACCTTC	CGSSYRGMNYGYTF
few	TRBV29-1	TRBJ2-7	TRBD1	14	TGCAGCGTTATAACAGGGGGCAGCCCCTACGGGCAGTACTTC	CSVITGGSPYGQYF
.	TRBV11-2	TRBJ1-1	.	16	TGTACCAGCAGCCGAGGTAGGGCAGGGATCTTCACCGAAGCTTTCTTT	CTSSRGRAGIFTEAFF
.	TRBV6-1	TRBJ1-5	.	15	TGTACCAGCAGTGAAATCTCCTATTGCAATCAGCCCCAACATTTT	CTSSEISYCNQPQHF
.	TRBV11-2	TRBJ2-7	.	13	TGTGCCAGCAGCTTTGACAGCACTTACGGGCAGCACTTC	CASSFDSTYGQHF
many	TRBV6-5	TRBJ2-5	.	12	TGTGCCAGCAGTAACAGCGGTGAGACCCAGTACTTC	CASSNSGETQYF